Reported below is one T cell receptor beta chain. The data originate from a study of blood T cell repertoires in COVID-19. Study summary: PBMCs, B-cell-depleted T cells, or T cells were the source of the cDNA or gDNA that made up the material.

Sequencing used immunoSEQ multiplex PCR; TCRdb keeps in-frame clones, though not all of them. This sample carries fewer than 120,000 clones, 88% of them seen once, and the ten largest clones take approximately 3.4%. Germline values: CDR1 SGHRS, CDR2 YFSETQ. CDR3 length: 15 amino acids. The V segment lost 2 bases and the J segment 4 bases; nucleotides outside the gene matches: 5. Sequencing used peripheral blood. The TCR comes from a woman between 50 and 59 years old with acute or convalescent COVID-19. The chain employs TRBV5-1 and TRBJ2-7, with TRBD1 identical over 11 bases. The CDR3 is CASSLGQGAGYEQYF. In nucleotides, the CDR3 is TGCGCCAGCAGCTTAGGACAGGGGGCTGGATACGAGCAGTACTTC.